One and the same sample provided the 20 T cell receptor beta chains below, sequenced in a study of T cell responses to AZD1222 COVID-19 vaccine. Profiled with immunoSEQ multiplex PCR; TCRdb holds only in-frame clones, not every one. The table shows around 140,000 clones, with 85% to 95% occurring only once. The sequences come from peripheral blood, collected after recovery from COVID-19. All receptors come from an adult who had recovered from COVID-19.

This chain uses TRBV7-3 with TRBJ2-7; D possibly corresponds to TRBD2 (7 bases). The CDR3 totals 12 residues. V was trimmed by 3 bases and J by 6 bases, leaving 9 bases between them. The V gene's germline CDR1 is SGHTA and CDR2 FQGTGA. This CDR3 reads CASSFRGGEQYF. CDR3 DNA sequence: TGTGCCAGCAGCTTTAGGGGGGGCGAGCAGTACTTC. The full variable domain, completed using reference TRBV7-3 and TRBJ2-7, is GAGVSQTPSNKVTEKGKYVELRCDPISGHTALYWYRQSLGQGPEFLIYFQGTGAADDSGLPNDRFFAVRPEGSVSTLKIQRTERGDSAVYLCASSFRGGEQYFGPGTRLTVT.

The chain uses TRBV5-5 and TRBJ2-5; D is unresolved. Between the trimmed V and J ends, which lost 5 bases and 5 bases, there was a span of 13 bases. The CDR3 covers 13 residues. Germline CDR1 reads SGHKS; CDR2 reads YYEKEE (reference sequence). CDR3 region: CASSQGSVETQYF. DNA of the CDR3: TGTGCCAGCAGTCAAGGTTCGGTGGAGACCCAGTACTTC.

CDR3 DNA: TGTGCCAGCAGCCGAGAGGGGGGGGTTAACTATGGCTACACCTTC. This encodes CASSREGGVNYGYTF. The rearrangement joins TRBV3-1 (or the pseudogene TRBV3-2) to TRBJ1-2, with D possibly being TRBD1 (6 bases). Deletions cut 4 bases from V and 1 base from J, with 13 bases between. CDR1 is LGHDT, CDR2 YNNKEL, per germline (reference sequence). The CDR3 loop spans 15 amino acids.

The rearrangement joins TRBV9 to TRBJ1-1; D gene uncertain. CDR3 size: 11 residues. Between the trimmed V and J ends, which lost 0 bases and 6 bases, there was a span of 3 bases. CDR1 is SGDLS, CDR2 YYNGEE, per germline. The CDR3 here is CASSVGAEAFF. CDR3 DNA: TGTGCCAGCAGCGTAGGAGCTGAAGCTTTCTTT.

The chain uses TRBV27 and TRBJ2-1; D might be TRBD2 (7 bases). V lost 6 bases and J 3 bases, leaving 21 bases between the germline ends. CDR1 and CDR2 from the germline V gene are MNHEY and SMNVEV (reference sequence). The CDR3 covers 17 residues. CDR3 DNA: TGTGCCAGCAGGGCCTTTGCAGGGCGGGGGCACTACAATGAGCAGTTCTTC. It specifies CASRAFAGRGHYNEQFF.

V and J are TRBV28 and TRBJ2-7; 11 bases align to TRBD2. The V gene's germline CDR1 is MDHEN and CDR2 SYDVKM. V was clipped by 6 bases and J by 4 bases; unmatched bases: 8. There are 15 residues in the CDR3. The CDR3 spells CASSSRGLAAYEQYF. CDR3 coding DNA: TGTGCCAGCAGCTCTCGGGGACTAGCGGCTTACGAGCAGTACTTC. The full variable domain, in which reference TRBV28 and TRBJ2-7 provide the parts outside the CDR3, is DVKVTQSSRYLVKRTGEKVFLECVQDMDHENMFWYRQDPGLGLRLIYFSYDVKMKEKGDIPEGYSVSREKKERFSLILESASTNQTSMYLCASSSRGLAAYEQYFGPGTRLTVT.

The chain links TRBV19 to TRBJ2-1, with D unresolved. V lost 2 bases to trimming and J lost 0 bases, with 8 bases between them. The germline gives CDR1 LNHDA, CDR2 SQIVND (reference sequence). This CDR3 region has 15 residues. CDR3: CASSILGSSYNEQFF. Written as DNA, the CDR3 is TGTGCCAGTAGTATACTTGGCAGCTCCTACAATGAGCAGTTCTTC.

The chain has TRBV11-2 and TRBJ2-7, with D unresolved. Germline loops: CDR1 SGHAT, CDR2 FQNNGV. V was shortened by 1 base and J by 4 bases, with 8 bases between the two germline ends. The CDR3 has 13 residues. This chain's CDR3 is CASSLVLGYEQYF. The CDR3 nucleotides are TGTGCCAGCAGCTTAGTTTTAGGGTACGAGCAGTACTTC.

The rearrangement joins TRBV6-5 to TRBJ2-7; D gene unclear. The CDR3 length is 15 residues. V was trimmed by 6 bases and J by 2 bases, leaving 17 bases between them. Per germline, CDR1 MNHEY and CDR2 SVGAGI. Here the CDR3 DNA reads TGTGCCAGCAGCCGCCCTGGGCCGGTGGCCTACGAGCAGTACTTC. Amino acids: CASSRPGPVAYEQYF.

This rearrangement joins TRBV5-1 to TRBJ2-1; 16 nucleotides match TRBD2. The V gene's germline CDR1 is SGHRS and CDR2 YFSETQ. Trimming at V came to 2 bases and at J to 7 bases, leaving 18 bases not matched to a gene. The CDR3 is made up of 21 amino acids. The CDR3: CASSLEDGTSGREGSRNEQFF. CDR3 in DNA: TGCGCCAGCAGCTTAGAGGATGGGACTAGCGGGAGGGAGGGATCGCGGAATGAGCAGTTCTTC.

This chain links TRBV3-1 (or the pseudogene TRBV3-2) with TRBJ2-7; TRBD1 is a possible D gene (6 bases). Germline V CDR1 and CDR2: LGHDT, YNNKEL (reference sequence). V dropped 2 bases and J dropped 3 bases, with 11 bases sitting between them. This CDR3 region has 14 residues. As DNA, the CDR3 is TGTGCCAGCAGCCAAACCATACAGGGCTACGAGCAGTACTTC. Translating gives CASSQTIQGYEQYF.

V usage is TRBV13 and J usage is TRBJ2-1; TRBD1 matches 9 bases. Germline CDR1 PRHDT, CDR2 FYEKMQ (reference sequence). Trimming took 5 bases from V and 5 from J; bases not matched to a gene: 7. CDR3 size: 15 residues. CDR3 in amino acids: CASSLGQGWNNEQFF. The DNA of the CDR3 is TGTGCCAGCAGCCTGGGACAGGGATGGAACAATGAGCAGTTCTTC.

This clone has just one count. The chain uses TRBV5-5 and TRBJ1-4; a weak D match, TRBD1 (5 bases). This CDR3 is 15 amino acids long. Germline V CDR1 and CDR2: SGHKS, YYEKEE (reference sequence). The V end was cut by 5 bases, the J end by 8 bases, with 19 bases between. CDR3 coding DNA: TGTGCCAGCAGACCTGGGGCCCAGACTGACGAAAAACTGTTTTTT. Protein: CASRPGAQTDEKLFF.

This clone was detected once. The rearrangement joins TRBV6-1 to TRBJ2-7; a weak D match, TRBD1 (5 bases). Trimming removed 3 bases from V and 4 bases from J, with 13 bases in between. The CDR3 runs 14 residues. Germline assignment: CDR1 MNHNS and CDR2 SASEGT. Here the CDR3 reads CASSETVRPYEQYF. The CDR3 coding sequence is TGTGCCAGCAGTGAGACAGTAAGACCGTACGAGCAGTACTTC.

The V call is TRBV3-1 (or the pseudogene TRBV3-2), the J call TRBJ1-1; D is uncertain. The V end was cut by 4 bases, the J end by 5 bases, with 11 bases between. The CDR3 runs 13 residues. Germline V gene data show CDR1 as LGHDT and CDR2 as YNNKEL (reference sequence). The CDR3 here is CASSPYYSTEAFF. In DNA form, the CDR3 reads TGTGCCAGCAGCCCTTATTACAGTACTGAAGCTTTCTTT.

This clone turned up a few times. The CDR3 reads CASTPYDDMDTQYF. CDR3 DNA: TGTGCCAGTACCCCCTACGACGACATGGATACGCAGTATTTT. The gene calls are TRBV19 and TRBJ2-3; no firm D call. CDR1 is LNHDA, CDR2 SQIVND, per germline (reference sequence). V gave up 7 bases and J gave up 6 bases, with 17 bases separating them. The CDR3 is 14 residues long.

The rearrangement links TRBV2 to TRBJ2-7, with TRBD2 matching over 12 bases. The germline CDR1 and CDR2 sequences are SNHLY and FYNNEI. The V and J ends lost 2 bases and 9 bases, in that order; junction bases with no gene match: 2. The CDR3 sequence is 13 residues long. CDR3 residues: CASSELAGGVQYF. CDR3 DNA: TGTGCCAGCAGTGAACTAGCGGGAGGGGTGCAGTACTTC.

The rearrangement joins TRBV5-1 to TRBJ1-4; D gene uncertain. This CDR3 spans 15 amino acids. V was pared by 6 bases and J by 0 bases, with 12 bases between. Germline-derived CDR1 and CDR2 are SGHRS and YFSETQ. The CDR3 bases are TGCGCCAGCACCAGATTGGGCACAACTAATGAAAAACTGTTTTTT. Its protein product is CASTRLGTTNEKLFF.

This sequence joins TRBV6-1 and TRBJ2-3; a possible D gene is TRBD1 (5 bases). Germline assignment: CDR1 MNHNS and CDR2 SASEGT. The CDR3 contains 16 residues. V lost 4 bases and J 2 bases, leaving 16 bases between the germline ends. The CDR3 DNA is TGTGCCAGCAGTGTGGGGCCTCAGTCCGCCACAGATACGCAGTATTTT. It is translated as CASSVGPQSATDTQYF.

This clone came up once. The CDR3 nucleotides read TGTGCCAGCAACGGGTTGACTAATGAAAAACTGTTTTTT. It yields the protein CASNGLTNEKLFF. The chain carries TRBV6-5 and TRBJ1-4, with D uncertain. The CDR3 runs to 13 residues. Trimming left V 7 bases short and J 2 bases short, with 8 bases between. Germline V gives CDR1 MNHEY, CDR2 SVGAGI.